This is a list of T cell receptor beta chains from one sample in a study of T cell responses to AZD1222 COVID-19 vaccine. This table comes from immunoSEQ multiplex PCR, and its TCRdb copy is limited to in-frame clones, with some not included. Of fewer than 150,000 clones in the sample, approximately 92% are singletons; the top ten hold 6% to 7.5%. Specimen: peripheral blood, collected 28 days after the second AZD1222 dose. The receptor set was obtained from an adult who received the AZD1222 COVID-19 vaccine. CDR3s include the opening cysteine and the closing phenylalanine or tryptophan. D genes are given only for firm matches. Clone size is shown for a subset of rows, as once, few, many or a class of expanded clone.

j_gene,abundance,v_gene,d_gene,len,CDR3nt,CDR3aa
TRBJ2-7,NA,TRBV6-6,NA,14,TGTGCCAGCAGTTTTGGAGGGGGCTCTGGCGAGCAGTACTTC,CASSFGGGSGEQYF
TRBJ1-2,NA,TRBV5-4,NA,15,TGTGCCAGCAGCAGCCGTACGGGGGGCCTCTATGGCTACACCTTC,CASSSRTGGLYGYTF
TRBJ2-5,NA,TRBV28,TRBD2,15,TGTGCCAGCAGTTTTTTAGCGGGGGGGCCAGAGACCCAGTACTTC,CASSFLAGGPETQYF
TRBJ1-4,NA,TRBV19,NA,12,TGTGCCAGTGGGGGGGTCTACGAAAAACTGTTTTTT,CASGGVYEKLFF
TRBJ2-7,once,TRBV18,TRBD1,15,TGTGCCAGCTCACCCGGGACAGGGTCTTCCTACGAGCAGTACTTC,CASSPGTGSSYEQYF
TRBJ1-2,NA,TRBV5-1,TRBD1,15,TGCGCCAGCAGGAGCGGGACAGGAGGTTTAGATGGCTACACCTTC,CASRSGTGGLDGYTF
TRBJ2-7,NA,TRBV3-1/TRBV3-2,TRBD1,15,TGTGCCAGCAGCCCAGGGACAGGGGCGACCTACGAGCAGTACTTC,CASSPGTGATYEQYF
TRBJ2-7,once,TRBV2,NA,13,TGTGCCAGCAATCCGGGATCTCACTACGAGCAGTACTTC,CASNPGSHYEQYF
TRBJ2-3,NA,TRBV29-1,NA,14,TGCAGCGTTTCCCGGGTCGAGTACACAGATACGCAGTATTTT,CSVSRVEYTDTQYF
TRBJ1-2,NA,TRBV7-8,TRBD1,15,TGTGCCAGCAGCTTGATGGGACAGGGTGGCTATGGCTACACCTTC,CASSLMGQGGYGYTF
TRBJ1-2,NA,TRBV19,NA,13,TGTGCCAGTAGTATTGGACAGATATATGGCTACACCTTC,CASSIGQIYGYTF
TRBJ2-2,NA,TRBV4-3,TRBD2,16,TGCGCCAGCAGCCAAGCCAGCGGGGGAGACACCGGGGAGCTGTTTTTT,CASSQASGGDTGELFF
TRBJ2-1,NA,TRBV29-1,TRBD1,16,TGCAGCGTTCGGAAGAGACAGGGGACTTACTACAATGAGCAGTTCTTC,CSVRKRQGTYYNEQFF
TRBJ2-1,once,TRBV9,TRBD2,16,TGTGCCAGCAGCGAACAGACTAGCGGGGGGAAAAATGAGCAGTTCTTC,CASSEQTSGGKNEQFF
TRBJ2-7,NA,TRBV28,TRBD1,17,TGTGCCAGCAGTTTAGGCCGGTTGACAGGGATATCCTACGAGCAGTACTTC,CASSLGRLTGISYEQYF
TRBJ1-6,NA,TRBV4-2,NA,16,TGTGCCAGCAGCCAAGAACCAAGCAGGGAAGGTTCACCCCTCCACTTT,CASSQEPSREGSPLHF
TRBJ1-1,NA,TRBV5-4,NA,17,TGTGCCAGCAGCTTGCCATACACCGGGACATTGATCACTGAAGCTTTCTTT,CASSLPYTGTLITEAFF
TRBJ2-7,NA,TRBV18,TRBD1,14,TGTGCCAGCTCATCCCGACAGGGTTCGGGCGAGCAGTACTTC,CASSSRQGSGEQYF
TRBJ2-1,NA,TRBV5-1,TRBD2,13,TGCGCCAGCAGCTTTGGCGGGGGGTTTGAGCAGTTCTTC,CASSFGGGFEQFF
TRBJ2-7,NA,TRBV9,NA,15,TGTGCCAGCAGCGTCGACACCGTTCCCTCCTACGAGCAGTACTTC,CASSVDTVPSYEQYF
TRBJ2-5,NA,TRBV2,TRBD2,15,TGTGCCAGCAGTGACCCTAGCGGGGGATGGGAGACCCAGTACTTC,CASSDPSGGWETQYF
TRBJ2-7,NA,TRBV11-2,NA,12,TGTGCCAGCAGCTTAATGGGGTACGAGCAGTACTTC,CASSLMGYEQYF
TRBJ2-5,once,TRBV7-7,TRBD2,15,TGTGCTAGCAGCACACTAGCGGGGGGGCCTGAGACCCAGTACTTC,CASSTLAGGPETQYF
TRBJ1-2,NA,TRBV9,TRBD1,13,TGTGCCAGCAGCACCGGGACAGGGGTCGGCTACACCTTC,CASSTGTGVGYTF
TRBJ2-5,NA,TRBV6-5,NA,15,TGTGCCAGCAGTCTGGGGGCCGGGTACCAAGAGACCCAGTACTTC,CASSLGAGYQETQYF
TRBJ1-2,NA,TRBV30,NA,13,TGTGCCTGGAGTGTGGTCGAAGGGGACTACTACACCTTC,CAWSVVEGDYYTF
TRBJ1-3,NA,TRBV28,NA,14,TGTGCCAGCAGCGCACACAGTACGGGAAACACCATATATTTT,CASSAHSTGNTIYF
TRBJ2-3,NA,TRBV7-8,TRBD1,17,TGTGCCAGCAGCTTCTCCAGGGGGAATATAGCGATGGATACGCAGTATTTT,CASSFSRGNIAMDTQYF
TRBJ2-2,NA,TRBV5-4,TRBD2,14,TGTGCCAGCAGCCAGACTCTAGCGGCCGGGGAGCTGTTTTTT,CASSQTLAAGELFF
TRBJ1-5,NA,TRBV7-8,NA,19,TGTGCCAGCAGCTTATCAAACTACAGACAGGTCTATAGCAATCAGCCCCAGCATTTT,CASSLSNYRQVYSNQPQHF
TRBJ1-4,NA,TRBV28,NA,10,TGTGCCAGCAGGGGGGAAAAACTGTTTTTT,CASRGEKLFF
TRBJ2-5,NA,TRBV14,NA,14,TGTGCCAGCAGCCACTCAGAGACTTGGGAGACCCAGTACTTC,CASSHSETWETQYF
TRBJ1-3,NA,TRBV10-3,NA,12,TGTGCCATCGTCAGCTCTGGAAACACCATATATTTT,CAIVSSGNTIYF
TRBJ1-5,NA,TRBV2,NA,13,TGTGCCAGCAGTGCTTATAGCAATCAGCCCCAGCATTTT,CASSAYSNQPQHF
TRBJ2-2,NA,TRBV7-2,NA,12,TGTGCCAGCAGCTTAGGGGTCGGGGAGCTGTTTTTT,CASSLGVGELFF
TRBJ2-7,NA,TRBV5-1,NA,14,TGCGCCAGCAGTCTTAACGACGGATCTGGCGAGCAGTACTTC,CASSLNDGSGEQYF
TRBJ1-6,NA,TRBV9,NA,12,TGTGCCAGCAGGGGGTGGAATTCACCCCTCCACTTT,CASRGWNSPLHF
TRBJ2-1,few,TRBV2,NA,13,TGTGCCAGCAGTGCAATGATGGGAATTGAGCAGTTCTTC,CASSAMMGIEQFF
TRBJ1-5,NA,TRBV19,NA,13,TGTGCCAGTAGTATGCCGTTTTTTCAGCCCCAGCATTTT,CASSMPFFQPQHF
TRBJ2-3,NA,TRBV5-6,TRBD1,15,TGTGCCAGCAGCTTTCCGACAGGGGGCCCAGATACGCAGTATTTT,CASSFPTGGPDTQYF
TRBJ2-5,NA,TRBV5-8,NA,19,TGTGCCAGCAGCTTTCGACTTGCTAGAGAATGGCGCCGAGATGAGACCCAGTACTTC,CASSFRLAREWRRDETQYF